This T cell receptor beta chain was retrieved from a study of blood T cell repertoires in COVID-19. Measured with immunoSEQ multiplex PCR; TCRdb has only the in-frame clones, and not every one. The sample contains 200,000 to 300,000 clones, approximately 92% of which appear only once. In its sample, this clone was seen a few times. Germline values: CDR1 LGHNT, CDR2 FRNRAP. Trimming took 4 bases from V and 0 from J; bases not matched to a gene: 11. The length of the CDR3 is 20 residues. The chain combines TRBV12-5 with TRBJ2-2; TRBD2 agrees at 13 bases. The specimen sequenced was peripheral blood. The clonotype originates from a person between 18 and 35 years old with COVID-19, enrolled during active disease. CDR3 coding DNA: TGTGCTAGTGGTTCACCGACCGAACTAGCGGGAGGGCCGAACACCGGGGAGCTGTTTTTT. This codes for CASGSPTELAGGPNTGELFF.